This TCR beta chain appears in the sequencing data of a study of blood T cell repertoires in COVID-19. The germline V gene has CDR1 MRHNA and CDR2 SNTAGT. This CDR3 is built from 13 residues. V was clipped by 7 bases and J by 5 bases, with 14 bases between them. Libraries were prepared by immunoSEQ multiplex PCR; TCRdb keeps only in-frame clonotypes and omits some of them. The sample carries about 300,000 clones, roughly 86% recorded once. The chain joins TRBV6-4 to TRBJ2-5; possible D gene TRBD1, 5 bases. The TCR was taken from a woman between 50 and 59 years old with acute or convalescent COVID-19. Sequenced input: peripheral blood. As DNA, the CDR3 is TGTGCCAGCAATATCAGGGTCAAGGAGACCCAGTACTTC. Translated, it gives CASNIRVKETQYF.